The 8 T cell receptor beta chains below were found in one sample sequenced in a study of blood T cell repertoires in COVID-19. Clones were sequenced by immunoSEQ multiplex PCR, and TCRdb holds only the in-frame ones, with some missing. In the table there are roughly 180,000 clones, 76% of which are singletons. Material: peripheral blood. Receptors originate from a woman in her 50s with active or convalescent COVID-19.

The V call is TRBV10-2, the J call TRBJ2-1, with 8 nucleotides matching TRBD2. This CDR3 spans 15 amino acids. Germline values: CDR1 WSHSY, CDR2 SAAADI. Trimming cost V 2 bases and J 7 bases; bases outside gene matches: 7. The DNA of the CDR3 is TGCGCCAGCAGTGAGGCCAGCGGGAGTTGGAATGAGCAGTTCTTC. Protein: CASSEASGSWNEQFF.

The chain carries TRBV3-1 (or the pseudogene TRBV3-2) and TRBJ1-2; D is possibly TRBD1 (6 bases). This CDR3 comprises 19 residues. Germline V gene sequence: CDR1 LGHDT, CDR2 YNNKEL (reference sequence). Trimming left V 4 bases short and J 6 bases short, with 30 bases between. As DNA, the CDR3 is TGTGCCAGCAGCCTTGTGAGGGGCAGGGGCCATGGCCCCACACATGGCTACACCTTC. This translates into CASSLVRGRGHGPTHGYTF.

This sequence joins TRBV19 and TRBJ1-2; TRBD1 matches at 7 bases. The length of the CDR3 is 13 residues. Germline V lookup: CDR1 LNHDA, CDR2 SQIVND (reference sequence). V lost 6 bases, J lost 3 bases, and 4 bases stayed unmatched. CDR3 DNA: TGTGCCAGTAGCCCCGACAGGGACTATGGCTACACCTTC. Its translation is CASSPDRDYGYTF.

The chain combines TRBV6-5 with TRBJ1-5, with 7 positions matching TRBD1. The CDR3 length is 15 residues. Germline-derived CDR1 and CDR2 are MNHEY and SVGAGI. With 6 bases clipped from V and 0 bases from J, the junction kept 5 bases outside the gene matches. The CDR3 nucleotides read TGTGCCAGCAGCCGGGACAGCTATAGCAATCAGCCCCAGCATTTT. It encodes CASSRDSYSNQPQHF.

This clone was detected many times. This CDR3 is CASSLGASGGAIYEQYF. The CDR3 region has the DNA TGTGCCAGCAGCTTAGGAGCGAGCGGGGGGGCGATATACGAGCAGTACTTC. V gene TRBV7-2 combines with J gene TRBJ2-7; 10 nucleotides line up with TRBD2. Losses at the gene ends were 1 base for V and 4 bases for J; bases not matched to a gene: 10. This CDR3 is 17 amino acids long. Looked up from germline, CDR1 is SGHTA and CDR2 is FQGNSA. The variable domain in full, completed from reference TRBV7-2 and TRBJ2-7, reads GAGVSQSPSNKVTEKGKDVELRCDPISGHTALYWYRQSLGQGLEFLIYFQGNSAPDKSGLPSDRFSAERTGGSVSTLTIQRTQQEDSAVYLCASSLGASGGAIYEQYFGPGTRLTVT.

CDR3 sequence reads: CASTPAGGGQPQHF. The CDR3 region has the DNA TGTGCCAGCACTCCTGCAGGGGGCGGGCAGCCCCAGCATTTT. The rearrangement uses TRBV28 and TRBJ1-5, with 8 bases lining up with TRBD1. After removal of 7 bases from V and 7 bases from J, the junction contained 9 bases not matched to a gene. This CDR3 contains 14 residues. From germline, CDR1 is MDHEN and CDR2 SYDVKM.

V usage is TRBV18 and J usage is TRBJ1-6; TRBD1 might be the D (5 bases). CDR1 KGHSH and CDR2 LQKENI come from the germline V gene. The CDR3 is 15 residues long. Between the trimmed V and J ends, which lost 0 bases and 6 bases, there was a span of 9 bases. As DNA, the CDR3 is TGTGCCAGCTCACCACCGGCCAGGGTTAATTCACCCCTCCACTTT. It translates to CASSPPARVNSPLHF.

This clone was counted between two and nine times. The V and J genes are TRBV3-1 (or the pseudogene TRBV3-2) and TRBJ1-4, with TRBD1 matching 9 bases. The V segment lost 5 bases and the J segment 8 bases; nucleotides outside the gene matches: 3. This CDR3 is 13 amino acids long. CDR1 and CDR2 (germline): LGHDT, YNNKEL (reference sequence). The CDR3 sequence is CASSADRGEKLFF. The CDR3 DNA follows: TGTGCCAGCAGCGCGGACAGGGGCGAAAAACTGTTTTTT.